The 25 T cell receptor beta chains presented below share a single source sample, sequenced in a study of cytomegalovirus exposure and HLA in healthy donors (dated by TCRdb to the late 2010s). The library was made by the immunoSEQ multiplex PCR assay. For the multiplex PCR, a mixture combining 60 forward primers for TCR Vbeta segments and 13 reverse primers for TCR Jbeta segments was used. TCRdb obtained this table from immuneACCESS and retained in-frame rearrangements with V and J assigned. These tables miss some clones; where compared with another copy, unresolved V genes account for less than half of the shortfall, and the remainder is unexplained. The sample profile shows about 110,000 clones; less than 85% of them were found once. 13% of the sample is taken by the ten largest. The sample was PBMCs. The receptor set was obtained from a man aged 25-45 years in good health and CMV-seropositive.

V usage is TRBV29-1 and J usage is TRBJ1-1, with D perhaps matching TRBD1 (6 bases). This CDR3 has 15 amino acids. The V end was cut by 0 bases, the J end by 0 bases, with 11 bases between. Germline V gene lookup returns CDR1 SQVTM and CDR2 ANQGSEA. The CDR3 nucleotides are TGCAGCGTTGAAGATCTGGGGGGGCTGAACACTGAAGCTTTCTTT. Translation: CSVEDLGGLNTEAFF.

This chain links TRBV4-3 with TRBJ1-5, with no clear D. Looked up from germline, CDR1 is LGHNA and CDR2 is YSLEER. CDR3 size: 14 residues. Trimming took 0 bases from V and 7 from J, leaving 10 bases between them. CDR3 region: CASSQERVQQPQHF. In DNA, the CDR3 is TGCGCCAGCAGCCAAGAGAGGGTACAACAGCCCCAGCATTTT.

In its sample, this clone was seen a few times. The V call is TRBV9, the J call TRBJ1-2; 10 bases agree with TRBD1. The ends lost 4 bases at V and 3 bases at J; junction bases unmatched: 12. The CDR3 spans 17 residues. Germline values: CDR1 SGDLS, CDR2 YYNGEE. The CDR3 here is CASSPLGRTGGHYGYTF. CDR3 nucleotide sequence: TGTGCCAGCAGCCCCCTAGGGAGGACAGGGGGGCACTATGGCTACACCTTC.

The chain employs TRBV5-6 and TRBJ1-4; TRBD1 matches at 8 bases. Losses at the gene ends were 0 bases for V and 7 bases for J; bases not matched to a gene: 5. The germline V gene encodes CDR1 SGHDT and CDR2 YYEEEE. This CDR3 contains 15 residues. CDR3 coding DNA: TGTGCCAGCAGCTTGGGGGCAGGGGGCATTGAAAAACTGTTTTTT. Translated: CASSLGAGGIEKLFF.

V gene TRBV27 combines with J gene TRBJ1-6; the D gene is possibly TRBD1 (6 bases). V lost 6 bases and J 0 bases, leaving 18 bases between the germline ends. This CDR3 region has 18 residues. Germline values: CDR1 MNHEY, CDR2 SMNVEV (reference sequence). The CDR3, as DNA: TGTGCCAGCAGCCCCTGGGGACACATGAGCTCCTATAATTCACCCCTCCACTTT. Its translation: CASSPWGHMSSYNSPLHF.

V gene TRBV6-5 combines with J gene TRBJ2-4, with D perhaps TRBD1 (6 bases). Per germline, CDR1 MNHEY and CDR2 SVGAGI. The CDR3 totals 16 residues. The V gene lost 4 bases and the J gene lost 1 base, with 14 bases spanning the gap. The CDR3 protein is CASSSPGDGAKNIQYF. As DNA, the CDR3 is TGTGCCAGCAGTTCCCCAGGGGATGGGGCCAAAAACATTCAGTACTTC.

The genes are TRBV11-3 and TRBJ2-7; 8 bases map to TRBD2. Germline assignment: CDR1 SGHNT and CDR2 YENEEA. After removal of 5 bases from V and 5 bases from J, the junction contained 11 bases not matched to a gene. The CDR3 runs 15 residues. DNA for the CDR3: TGTGCCAGCAGCCCAGGGCGGGGGGCTTATGACGAGCAGTACTTC. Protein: CASSPGRGAYDEQYF.

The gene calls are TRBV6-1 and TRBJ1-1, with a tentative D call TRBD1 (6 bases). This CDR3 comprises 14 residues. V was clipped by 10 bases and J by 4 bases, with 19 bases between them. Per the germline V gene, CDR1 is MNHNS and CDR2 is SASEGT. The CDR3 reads CATWGSGVSTEAFF. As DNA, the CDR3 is TGTGCCACCTGGGGATCAGGGGTTAGCACTGAAGCTTTCTTT.

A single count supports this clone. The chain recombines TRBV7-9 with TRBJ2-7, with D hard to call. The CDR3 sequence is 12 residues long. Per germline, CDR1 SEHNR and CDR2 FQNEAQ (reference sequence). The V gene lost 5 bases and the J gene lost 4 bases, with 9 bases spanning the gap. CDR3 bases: TGTGCCAGCAGCCCTTCGGAGTACGAGCAGTACTTC. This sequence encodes CASSPSEYEQYF.

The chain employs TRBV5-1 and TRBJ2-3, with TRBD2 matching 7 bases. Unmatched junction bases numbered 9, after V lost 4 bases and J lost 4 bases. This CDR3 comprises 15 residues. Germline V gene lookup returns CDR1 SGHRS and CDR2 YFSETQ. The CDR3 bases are TGCGCCAGCAGCACCCCAGGACTAGTCTCAGATACGCAGTATTTT. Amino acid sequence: CASSTPGLVSDTQYF.

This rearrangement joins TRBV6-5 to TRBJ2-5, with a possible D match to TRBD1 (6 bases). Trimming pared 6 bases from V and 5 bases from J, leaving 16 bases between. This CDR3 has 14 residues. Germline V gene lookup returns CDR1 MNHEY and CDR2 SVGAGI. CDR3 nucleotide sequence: TGTGCCAGCAGCCCCGTCAGGGGCCGTGAGACCCAGTACTTC. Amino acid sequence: CASSPVRGRETQYF.

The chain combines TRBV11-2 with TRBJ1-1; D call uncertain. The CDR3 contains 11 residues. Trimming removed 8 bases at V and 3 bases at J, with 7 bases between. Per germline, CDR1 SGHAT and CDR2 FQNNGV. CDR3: CASELDTEAFF. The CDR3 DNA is TGTGCCAGCGAGTTGGACACTGAAGCTTTCTTT. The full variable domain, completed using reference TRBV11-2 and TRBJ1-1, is EAGVAQSPRYKIIEKRQSVAFWCNPISGHATLYWYQQILGQGPKLLIQFQNNGVVDDSQLPKDRFSAERLKGVDSTLKIQPAKLEDSAVYLCASELDTEAFFGQGTRLTVV.

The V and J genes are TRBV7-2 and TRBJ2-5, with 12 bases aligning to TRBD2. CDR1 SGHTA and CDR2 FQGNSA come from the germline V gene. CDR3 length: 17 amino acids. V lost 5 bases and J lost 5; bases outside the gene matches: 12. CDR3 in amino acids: CASSASGGAPIRETQYF. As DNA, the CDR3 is TGTGCCAGCAGCGCTAGCGGGGGGGCCCCGATCCGGGAGACCCAGTACTTC. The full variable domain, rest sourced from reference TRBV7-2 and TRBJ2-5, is GAGVSQSPSNKVTEKGKDVELRCDPISGHTALYWYRQSLGQGLEFLIYFQGNSAPDKSGLPSDRFSAERTGGSVSTLTIQRTQQEDSAVYLCASSASGGAPIRETQYFGPGTRLLVL.

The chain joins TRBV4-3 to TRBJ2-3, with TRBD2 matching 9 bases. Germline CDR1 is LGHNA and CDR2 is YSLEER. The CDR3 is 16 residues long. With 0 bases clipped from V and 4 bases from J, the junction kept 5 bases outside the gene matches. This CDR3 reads CASSQEPGLAPDTQYF. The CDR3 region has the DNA TGCGCCAGCAGCCAAGAGCCGGGACTAGCCCCAGATACGCAGTATTTT.

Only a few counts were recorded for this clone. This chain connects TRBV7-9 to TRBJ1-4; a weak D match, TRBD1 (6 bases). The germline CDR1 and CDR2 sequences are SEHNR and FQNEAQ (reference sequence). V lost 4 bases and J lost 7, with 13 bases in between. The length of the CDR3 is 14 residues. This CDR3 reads CASSSDRAAEKLFF. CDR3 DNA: TGTGCCAGCAGCTCGGACAGAGCTGCTGAAAAACTGTTTTTT.

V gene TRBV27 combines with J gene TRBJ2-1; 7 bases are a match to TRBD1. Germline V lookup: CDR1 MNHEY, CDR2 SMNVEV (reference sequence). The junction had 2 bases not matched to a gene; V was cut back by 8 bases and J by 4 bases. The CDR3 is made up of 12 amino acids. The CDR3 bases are TGTGCCAGCCGGGACAGTTACAATGAGCAGTTCTTC. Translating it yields CASRDSYNEQFF.

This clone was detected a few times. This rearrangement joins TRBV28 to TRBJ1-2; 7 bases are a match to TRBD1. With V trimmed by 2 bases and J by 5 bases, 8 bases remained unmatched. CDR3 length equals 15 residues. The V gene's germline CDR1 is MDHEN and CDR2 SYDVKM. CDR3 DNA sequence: TGTGCCAGCAGTTTAGCCTGGACAGGCGCTTATGGCTACACCTTC. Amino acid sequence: CASSLAWTGAYGYTF.

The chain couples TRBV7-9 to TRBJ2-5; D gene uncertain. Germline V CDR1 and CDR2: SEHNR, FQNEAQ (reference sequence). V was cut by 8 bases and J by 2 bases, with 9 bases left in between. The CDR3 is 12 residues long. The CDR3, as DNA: TGTGCCAGCGAAGACTGGCAAGAGACCCAGTACTTC. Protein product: CASEDWQETQYF.

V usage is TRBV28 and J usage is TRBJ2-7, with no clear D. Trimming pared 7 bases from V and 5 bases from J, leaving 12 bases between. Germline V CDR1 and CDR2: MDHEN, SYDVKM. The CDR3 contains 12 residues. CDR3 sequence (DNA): TGTGCCAGCATGGTGGCTGCCCACGAGCAGTACTTC. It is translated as CASMVAAHEQYF.

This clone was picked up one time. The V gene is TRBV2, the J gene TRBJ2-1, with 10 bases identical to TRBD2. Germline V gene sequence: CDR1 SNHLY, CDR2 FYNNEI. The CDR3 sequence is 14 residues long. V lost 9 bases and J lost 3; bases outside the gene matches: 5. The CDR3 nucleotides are TGTGCCAGTAAGCGGGGGGGCCTCTACAATGAGCAGTTCTTC. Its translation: CASKRGGLYNEQFF.

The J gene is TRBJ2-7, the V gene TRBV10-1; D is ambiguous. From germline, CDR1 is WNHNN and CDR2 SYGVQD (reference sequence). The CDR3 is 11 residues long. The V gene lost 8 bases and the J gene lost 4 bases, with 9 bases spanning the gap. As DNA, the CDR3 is TGCGCCAGCGTCAGAAAATACGAGCAGTACTTC. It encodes CASVRKYEQYF.

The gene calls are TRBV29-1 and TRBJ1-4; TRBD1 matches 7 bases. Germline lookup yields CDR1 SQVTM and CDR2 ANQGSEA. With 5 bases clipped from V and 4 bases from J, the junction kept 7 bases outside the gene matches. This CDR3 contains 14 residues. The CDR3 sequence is CSVLVRGSNEKLFF. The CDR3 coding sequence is TGCAGCGTTCTCGTCAGGGGGAGTAATGAAAAACTGTTTTTT.

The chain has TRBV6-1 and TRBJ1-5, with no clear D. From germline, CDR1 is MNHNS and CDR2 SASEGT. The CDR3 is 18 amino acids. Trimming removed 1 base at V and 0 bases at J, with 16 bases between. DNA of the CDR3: TGTGCCAGCAGTGAAGAGCCCGGCGGCCCATATAGCAATCAGCCCCAGCATTTT. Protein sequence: CASSEEPGGPYSNQPQHF.

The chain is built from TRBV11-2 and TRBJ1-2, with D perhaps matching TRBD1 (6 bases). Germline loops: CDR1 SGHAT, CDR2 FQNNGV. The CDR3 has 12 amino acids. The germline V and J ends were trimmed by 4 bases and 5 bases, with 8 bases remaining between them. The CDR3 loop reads CASSSQGYGYTF. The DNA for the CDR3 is TGTGCCAGCAGCTCTCAGGGGTATGGCTACACCTTC.

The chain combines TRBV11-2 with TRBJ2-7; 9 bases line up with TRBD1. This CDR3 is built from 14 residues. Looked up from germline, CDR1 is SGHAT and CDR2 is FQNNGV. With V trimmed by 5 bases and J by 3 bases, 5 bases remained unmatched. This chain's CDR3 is CASSQGQGNYEQYF. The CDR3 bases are TGTGCCAGCAGCCAAGGACAGGGGAACTACGAGCAGTACTTC.